This T cell receptor (beta chain) was recovered during a study of identical twins. General study findings and limits: Models predicted less out-of-frame TCR alpha sharing in monozygotic twins than was found. Low generation-probability sequences were in excess among twin-shared out-of-frame alpha sequences. Invariant populations such as MAIT and iNKT cells could partly muddle zero-insertion analyses.

TCRdb independently ran MiXCR on the 5' RACE reads; one entry per CDR3 protein. The sample lists approximately 500,000 distinct CDR3 sequences; around 24% were seen once. This clonotype was recorded a few times. Its antigen is currently unknown. This sample was also put to use in a study of T cells expressing NK-cell markers. That source reports: Evidence did not settle whether expanded NKG2C+ T cell clones targeted HCMV.

The source of this sequence is a woman younger than 30 in good health. Sample: CD4+ T cells sorted from blood.

CDR3 nucleotide sequence: TGTGCCATCAGTGCGGTGTCCGGGGATCAGCCCCAGCATTTT. It specifies CAISAVSGDQPQHF. The gene calls are TRBV10-3 and TRBJ1-5, with D unclear. Per germline, CDR1 ENHRY and CDR2 SYGVKD. V lost 4 bases, J lost 5 bases, and 12 bases lay in between. The CDR3 covers 14 residues.